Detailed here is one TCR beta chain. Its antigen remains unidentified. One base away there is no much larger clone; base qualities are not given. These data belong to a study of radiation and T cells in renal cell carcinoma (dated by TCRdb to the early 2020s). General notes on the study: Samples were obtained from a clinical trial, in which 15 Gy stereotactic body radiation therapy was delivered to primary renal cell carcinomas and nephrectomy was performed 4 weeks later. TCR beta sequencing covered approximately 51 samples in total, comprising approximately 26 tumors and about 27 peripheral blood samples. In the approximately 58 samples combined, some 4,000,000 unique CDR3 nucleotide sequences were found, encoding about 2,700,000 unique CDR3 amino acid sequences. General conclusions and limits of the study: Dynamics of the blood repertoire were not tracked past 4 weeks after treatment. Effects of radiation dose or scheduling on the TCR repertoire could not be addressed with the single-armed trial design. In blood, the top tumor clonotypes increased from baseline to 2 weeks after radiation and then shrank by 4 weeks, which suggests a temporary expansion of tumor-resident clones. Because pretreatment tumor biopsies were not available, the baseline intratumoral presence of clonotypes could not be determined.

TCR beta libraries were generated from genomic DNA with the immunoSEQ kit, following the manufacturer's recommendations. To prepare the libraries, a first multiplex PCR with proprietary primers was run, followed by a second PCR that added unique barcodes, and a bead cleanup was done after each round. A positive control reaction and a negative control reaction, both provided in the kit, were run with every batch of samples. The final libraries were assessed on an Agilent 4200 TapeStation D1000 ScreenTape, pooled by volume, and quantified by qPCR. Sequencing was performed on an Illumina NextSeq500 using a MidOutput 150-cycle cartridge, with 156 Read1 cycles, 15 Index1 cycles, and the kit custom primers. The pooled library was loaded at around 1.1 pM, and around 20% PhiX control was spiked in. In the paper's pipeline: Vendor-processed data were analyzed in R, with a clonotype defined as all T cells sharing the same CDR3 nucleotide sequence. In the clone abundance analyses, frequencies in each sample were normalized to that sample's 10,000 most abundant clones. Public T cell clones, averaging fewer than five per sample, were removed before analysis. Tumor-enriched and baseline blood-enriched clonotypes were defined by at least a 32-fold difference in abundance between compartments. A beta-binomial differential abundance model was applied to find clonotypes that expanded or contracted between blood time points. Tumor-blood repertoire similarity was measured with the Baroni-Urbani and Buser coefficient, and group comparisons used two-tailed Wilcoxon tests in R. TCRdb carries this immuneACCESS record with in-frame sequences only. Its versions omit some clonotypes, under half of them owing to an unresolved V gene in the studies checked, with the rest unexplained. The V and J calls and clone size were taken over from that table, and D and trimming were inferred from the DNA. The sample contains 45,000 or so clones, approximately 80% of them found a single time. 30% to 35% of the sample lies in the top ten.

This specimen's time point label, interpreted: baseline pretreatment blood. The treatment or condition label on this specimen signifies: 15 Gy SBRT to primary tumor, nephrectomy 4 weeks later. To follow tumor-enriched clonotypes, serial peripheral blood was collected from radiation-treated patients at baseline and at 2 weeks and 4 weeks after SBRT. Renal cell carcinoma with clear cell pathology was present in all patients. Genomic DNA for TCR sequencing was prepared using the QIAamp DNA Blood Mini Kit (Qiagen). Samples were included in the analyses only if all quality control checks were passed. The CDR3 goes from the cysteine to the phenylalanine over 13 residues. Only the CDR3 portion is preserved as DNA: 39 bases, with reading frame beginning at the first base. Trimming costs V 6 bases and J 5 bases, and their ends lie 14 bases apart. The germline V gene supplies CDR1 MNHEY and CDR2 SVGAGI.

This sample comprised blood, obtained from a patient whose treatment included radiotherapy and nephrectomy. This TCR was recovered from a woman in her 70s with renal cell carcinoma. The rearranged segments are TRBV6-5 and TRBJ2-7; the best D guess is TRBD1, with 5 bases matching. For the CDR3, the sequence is CASRRQGAHEQYF. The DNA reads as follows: TGTGCCAGCAGGCGCCAGGGCGCCCACGAGCAGTACTTC.